This T cell receptor beta chain was retrieved from a study of PD-1 blockade in mismatch repair-deficient tumors. Study-wide background: All were previously treated, progressing patients with 12 mismatch repair-deficient cancer types. The study, taken as a whole, reports: Rapid post-treatment expansion, then contraction, generally preceding radiologic response, marked tumor-resident clones.

Points on this clone: Its antigen is unknown.

In germline, CDR1 is ENHRY, CDR2 SYGVKD. Trimming stripped 0 bases from V and 3 bases from J, with 12 bases between. The CDR3 length is 15 residues. The table came from immunoSEQ multiplex PCR; TCRdb's copy has only in-frame clones and leaves some out. Here the sample spans tens of thousands of clones, 81% being singletons. Every patient had mismatch repair deficiency by PCR or immunohistochemistry. TCRs were sequenced from a few patients responding to pembrolizumab. The genes are TRBV10-3 and TRBJ2-7; the D gene is possibly TRBD2 (5 bases). Sequences were derived from peripheral blood, sampled 12 weeks after starting pembrolizumab. This TCR was recovered from an adult with mismatch repair-deficient cancer. This chain's CDR3 is CAISESPRDGYEQYF. The CDR3 DNA reads as TGTGCCATCAGTGAGTCGCCGAGGGATGGCTACGAGCAGTACTTC.